This TCR beta chain was found in a study of T cells in Graves' hyperthyroidism and ophthalmopathy. In the study overall: Peripheral blood samples were taken at initial diagnosis, prior to any treatment.

Orbital computed tomography and thyroid ultrasound, together with serum TRAb and thyroxine and clinical symptoms, were used for diagnoses. V shed 1 base and J 5 bases; nucleotides not matched to a gene: 1. The CDR3 spans 15 residues. The germline V gene encodes CDR1 LNHNV and CDR2 YYDKDF (reference sequence). Authors of the study amplified TCR beta CDR3 regions from RNA transcripts. HTBI primers were used for first-round RT-PCR of the TCR CDR3. TCRdb reanalysed the multiplex PCR reads using MiXCR and keeps one entry per CDR3 protein. The data show over 250,000 distinct CDR3 sequences, approximately 23% seen once.

This receptor was taken from a man aged 25-45 years with Graves' ophthalmopathy. The sequenced sample was blood. The rearrangement links TRBV15 to TRBJ2-3, with TRBD2 identical over 12 bases. The CDR3 DNA reads as TGTGCCACCAGCAGAGGACTAGCGGGAGTAGATACGCAGTATTTT. Translation gives CATSRGLAGVDTQYF.